This TCR beta chain stems from a study of cytomegalovirus exposure and HLA in healthy donors. The wider study: A later analysis reported the roughly 130 validation repertoires used the same platform as the approximately 650 first-cohort repertoires.

Points from the study as a whole: Most TCR sequences proved rare, with some public TCRs found in many donors. Subsequent analysis revealed that first-cohort TCR clusters tended to co-occur in the 90 to 150 validation repertoires. Associated with cytomegalovirus, according to the listing, were some 180 TCR beta chains.

CDR1 and CDR2 (germline): MNHEY, SVGAGI. This CDR3 is built from 13 residues. V trimming: 6 bases; J trimming: 3 bases; junction bases outside the gene matches: 3. TCRdb keeps only in-frame clones here, not all; method: immunoSEQ multiplex PCR. Of about 76,000 clones listed, approximately 94% are singletons. About this clone: The antigen remains unidentified.

The source material was PBMCs. The source of this sequence is a woman between 18 and 30 years old in good health and CMV-seronegative. The J gene is TRBJ2-7, the V gene TRBV6-5; 9 bases are a match to TRBD1. CDR3 protein: CASSLGQGYEQYF. The CDR3 coding sequence is TGTGCCAGCAGCCTGGGACAGGGCTACGAGCAGTACTTC.